The clone carrying this T cell receptor beta chain was counted a few times. TCRdb itself ran the RT-PCR reads through MiXCR, one entry per CDR3 protein. The sample includes hundreds of thousands of distinct CDR3 sequences, approximately 15% of them seen just once. The sequence derives from a female donor in good health, serving as a healthy control. The specimen was memory CD4+ T cells from blood.

The CDR3 reads CASSLARQGQAFF. The DNA for the CDR3 is TGTGCCAGCAGCTTAGCGCGACAGGGCCAAGCTTTCTTT. This chain connects TRBV11-1 to TRBJ1-1; 7 nucleotides line up with TRBD1. This CDR3 comprises 13 residues. Trimming at V came to 0 bases and at J to 9 bases, leaving 4 bases not matched to a gene. Germline CDR1 reads SGHAT; CDR2 reads FQDESV (reference sequence).